Each of the 16 T cell receptor beta chains below was sequenced from the same sample in a study of CD8+ T cells in alopecia areata (dated by TCRdb to the late 2010s). Library preparation was by the immunoSEQ multiplex PCR assay. For TCR sequencing, RNA was extracted from every sample and reverse transcribed into cDNA to serve as template. TCRdb re-hosts the immuneACCESS table, in-frame sequences only. Its copies lack some clones; in the studies checked, an unresolved V gene accounts for under half of them, and the cause for the rest is not known. The sample records about 2,000 clones, none occurring a single time. In total, the top ten clones hold more than 45% of the sample. Sequencing was done on a sample of lesional skin. These receptors originate from a C3H/HeJ mouse with alopecia areata. The strain's MHC haplotype is H2-k.

This clone was observed many times. The protein listed by TCRdb differs at residue 13 from the translated DNA, so the DNA translation is shown. Genes here carry mouse names. The read comes to an end 3 residues before the CDR3 does, leaving the germline J gene to fill in the end. The genes are TRBV16 and TRBJ1-3, with a weak D call TRBD1 (6 bases). Trimming cost V 0 bases and J 0 bases, with 9 bases left between them. Looked up from germline, CDR1 is SGHSA and CDR2 is FRNQAP. The CDR3 contains 16 residues. CDR3 sequence reads: CASSLEGTNSGNTLYF. The part of the CDR3 DNA that was read is TGTGCAAGCAGCTTAGAAGGGACAAATTCTGGAAATACG.

This clone was found many times. Here the gene names and germline are mouse. With the read ending 4 residues before the CDR3 end, the germline J gene is used to fill in that end. The rearrangement uses TRBV13-2 and TRBJ2-2; TRBD2 agrees at 11 bases. V was pared by 5 bases and J by 1 base, with 1 base of the junction left unmatched. Germline CDR1 reads NNHNN; CDR2 reads SYGAGS (reference sequence). The CDR3 covers 15 residues. Here the CDR3 reads CASGGLGENTGQLYF. CDR3 bases read: TGTGCCAGCGGGGGACTGGGGGAAAACACCGGG.

This clone turned up a few times. The gene symbols are mouse symbols. The read ends 4 residues shy of where the CDR3 ends; the end is completed using the germline J gene. The rearrangement joins TRBV13-1 to TRBJ2-2, with 9 bases lining up with TRBD2. This CDR3 comprises 14 residues. J was trimmed by 4 bases and V by 6 bases; bases with no gene match: 4. Germline lookup yields CDR1 NSHNY and CDR2 SYGAGN. The covered CDR3 bases are TGTGCCAGCAACTGGGGGGAGGGCACCGGG. This codes for CASNWGEGTG. The whole CDR3 sequence reads CASNWGEGTGQLYF.

By share of the sample, this clone is medium-sized (0.01 to 0.1%). Gene names refer to mouse genes. The read finishes 4 residues shy of the CDR3 end, and the germline J gene is used to complete it. V gene TRBV13-3 combines with J gene TRBJ2-2; D remains unclear. V lost 7 bases and J 5 bases, leaving 9 bases between the germline ends. This CDR3 is 12 amino acids long. Germline V CDR1 and CDR2: NNHDY, SYVADS. CDR3 DNA (partial): TGTGCCAGCGCCGCCAGGACCGGG. Its protein is CASAARTG. The whole CDR3 protein is CASAARTGQLYF.

Only a few counts were recorded for this clone. The genes are named according to mouse. Coverage ceases 4 residues before the CDR3 finishes, and the germline J gene fills in the end. The chain links TRBV13-3 to TRBJ1-2; tentatively, D is TRBD1 (6 bases). Trimming stripped 0 bases from V and 3 bases from J, with 9 bases between. This CDR3 is 14 amino acids long. In germline, CDR1 is NNHDY, CDR2 SYVADS. The sequenced CDR3 bases are TGTGCCAGCAGTGATGTCAGGGGCGACTCC. Protein product: CASSDVRGDS. The CDR3, in full, reads CASSDVRGDSDYTF.

By sample fraction, this clone is large. Genes here carry mouse names. From the germline J gene comes the end of the CDR3, since the read stops 4 residues before it. Other DNA sequences in this specimen translate into the identical CDR3. The chain couples TRBV1 to TRBJ2-7; 7 bases match TRBD1. CDR1 and CDR2 from the germline V gene are NSQYPW and LRSPGD (reference sequence). Unmatched junction bases numbered 2, after V lost 4 bases and J lost 2 bases. This CDR3 region has 13 residues. Incomplete CDR3 DNA: TGCACCTGCAGTGGAGGACAGGCCTAT. It is translated as CTCSGGQAY. The whole CDR3 is CTCSGGQAYEQYF.

In this sample, this clone turned up many times. Germline and genes: mouse. The CDR3 end is not reached by the read, which stops 4 residues before it; the germline J gene fills it in. The rearrangement joins TRBV29 to TRBJ2-1, with 9 bases that match TRBD1. Germline CDR1 MSHET, CDR2 SYDVDS. This CDR3 has 14 amino acids. The trim removed 3 bases at V and 4 bases at J, leaving 1 base unmatched. The CDR3 region is CASSFGTGYAEQFF. The sequenced CDR3 bases are TGTGCTAGCAGTTTTGGGACAGGGTATGCT. The variable domain in full, with the rest retrieved from reference TRBV29 and TRBJ2-1, is DMKVTQMPRYLIKRMGENVLLECGQDMSHETMYWYRQDPGLGLQLIYISYDVDSNSEGDIPKGYRVSRKKREHFSLILDSAKTNQTSVYFCASSFGTGYAEQFFGPGTRLTVL.

This clone occurred many times. TCRdb gives a protein that differs at residue 12 from what the DNA encodes, so the protein here is translated from the DNA. With a far larger clone one base away, a read error is the likely cause. The gene symbols are mouse symbols. The CDR3 extends 3 residues past the end of the read, so its final part is completed from the germline J gene. V usage is TRBV19 and J usage is TRBJ1-3, with TRBD1 matching 10 bases. CDR3 length: 15 residues. Germline-derived CDR1 and CDR2 are FNHDT and SITEND (reference sequence). The CDR3 loop reads CASSRDRGARGTLYF. The sequenced CDR3 bases are TGTGCCAGCAGTCGGGACAGGGGAGCGAGGGGTACG.

This clone occurred many times. At residue 15, the TCRdb amino acid sequence and the translated nucleotide sequence differ, so the protein here is the DNA translation. Gene names are mouse gene names. The sequenced CDR3 bases are TGTGCCAGCAGCCAAGTAAACAGGCGTTTCTATTCTGGAAATACG. Amino acids: CASSQVNRRFYSGNT. The CDR3 reads in full as CASSQVNRRFYSGNTLYF. This chain connects TRBV5 to TRBJ1-3, with D tentatively TRBD1 (5 bases). The read terminates 3 residues before the CDR3 end, so the remaining end is supplied by the germline J gene. V was cut by 1 base and J by 0 bases, with 16 bases left in between. The germline gives CDR1 LGHNA, CDR2 YNLKQL (reference sequence). This CDR3 contains 18 residues.

Ten or more counts support this clone. At one boundary the junction diverges from the germline segment, which might be a read error. Gene names and germline match the mouse. The CDR3 end falls 4 residues outside the read, so it is completed with the germline J gene. The rearrangement joins TRBV1 to TRBJ1-1; weak D call: TRBD1 (6 bases). Germline lookup yields CDR1 NSQYPW and CDR2 LRSPGD (reference sequence). The CDR3 is made up of 15 amino acids. The chain's CDR3 is CTCNADPGANTEVFF. The sequenced CDR3 bases are TGCACCTGCAATGCAGATCCAGGGGCGAACACA.

This clone was counted ten times or more. Germline and genes: mouse. The CDR3 is cut off 4 residues early in the read; its end comes from the germline J gene. The chain joins TRBV13-2 to TRBJ2-5, with D unresolved. Per germline, CDR1 NNHNN and CDR2 SYGAGS (reference sequence). The CDR3 runs to 14 residues. Deletions cut 0 bases from V and 2 bases from J, with 7 bases between. Partial CDR3 DNA: TGTGCCAGCGGTGATGCTGGTTCCCAAGAC. As protein: CASGDAGSQD. The CDR3 as a whole reads CASGDAGSQDTQYF.

In this sample, this clone turned up many times. The genes are named according to mouse. With the read ending 4 residues before the CDR3 end, the germline J gene is used to fill in that end. The V call is TRBV17, the J call TRBJ1-1; D is perhaps TRBD1 (6 bases). Germline CDR1 and CDR2: MNHDT and YYDKIL. The germline V and J ends were trimmed by 1 base and 3 bases, with 6 bases remaining between them. This CDR3 spans 13 amino acids. The covered CDR3 bases are TGTGCTAGCAGTAGAGGGACAGACACA. This codes for CASSRGTDT. The whole CDR3 is CASSRGTDTEVFF.

This clone came up many times. Gene names denote mouse genes. The read falls 4 residues short of the CDR3 end, and the missing part is taken from the germline J gene. This specimen includes other DNA sequences encoding the same CDR3. The chain has TRBV19 and TRBJ2-1; TRBD2 agrees at 11 bases. V dropped 5 bases and J dropped 1; count of bases not matched to a gene: 2. The CDR3 is 15 amino acids. Germline CDR1 reads FNHDT; CDR2 reads SITEND (reference sequence). The part of the CDR3 DNA that was read is TGTGCCAGCAGAAGGGACTGGGGGAACTATGCT. Residues: CASRRDWGNYA. The whole CDR3 region reads CASRRDWGNYAEQFF.

This clone is judged medium-sized. At residue 12, the DNA translation does not agree with TCRdb's protein; the protein displayed here is the one encoded by the DNA. Gene labels here are mouse ones. The read finishes 3 residues shy of the CDR3 end, and the germline J gene is used to complete it. The V gene is TRBV19, the J gene TRBJ1-3; TRBD1 agrees at 8 bases. The CDR3 contains 15 residues. The germline V gene encodes CDR1 FNHDT and CDR2 SITEND (reference sequence). V shed 2 bases and J 2 bases; nucleotides not matched to a gene: 3. The sequenced part of the CDR3 DNA is TGTGCCAGCAGTATCGGGGACAGGACTGGAAATACG. Amino acid sequence: CASSIGDRTGNT. In full, the CDR3 reads CASSIGDRTGNTLYF.

This clone has a count of ten or more. Mouse germline and gene names are used. With the read ending 4 residues before the CDR3 end, the germline J gene is used to fill in that end. The chain employs TRBV19 and TRBJ1-1, with D possibly matching TRBD1 (6 bases). The CDR3 extends over 15 amino acids. Germline V gene sequence: CDR1 FNHDT, CDR2 SITEND (reference sequence). The V end lost 0 bases, the J end lost 0 bases, and 9 bases lay between the germline ends. The part of the CDR3 DNA that was read is TGTGCCAGCAGTATAGAGGGACAAGCAAACACA. Translated: CASSIEGQANT. The full CDR3 sequence reads CASSIEGQANTEVFF. Using reference TRBV19 and TRBJ1-1 for the parts outside the CDR3, the full variable domain is GGIITQTPKFLIGQEGQKLTLKCQQNFNHDTMYWYRQDSGKGLRLIYYSITENDLQKGDLSEGYDASREKKSSFSLTVTSAQKNEMAVFLCASSIEGQANTEVFFGKGTRLTVV.

This clone was seen repeatedly, ten times or more. Gene names refer to mouse genes. The sequenced fragment ends 4 residues before the CDR3 boundary, so the rest is inferred from the germline J gene. This chain uses TRBV17 with TRBJ2-5, with 8 bases identical to TRBD2. The V gene's germline CDR1 is MNHDT and CDR2 YYDKIL. The CDR3 sequence is 14 residues long. V was clipped by 5 bases and J by 3 bases; unmatched bases: 4. Partial CDR3 DNA: TGTGCTAGCAGTCCCGGGACTGGACAAGAC. As protein: CASSPGTGQD. The CDR3 reads in full as CASSPGTGQDTQYF.